This is a list of T cell receptor beta chains from one sample in a study of tissue T cells after allogeneic stem cell transplantation. Here immunoSEQ multiplex PCR was the method, and the copy in TCRdb shows in-frame clones only, minus some. Counted here are approximately 30,000 clones, 65% to 90% occurring once; the ten biggest clones make up roughly 3.6%. The sequencing here drew on blood, taken before transplantation. Receptors were obtained from a woman between 18 and 55 years old who later had graft-versus-host disease after an allogeneic stem cell transplant. Both conserved end residues are part of each CDR3. The order of the fields is J gene, D gene, V gene, clone size, CDR3 DNA, CDR3 protein. The D gene is left open where the match is weak. Expanded clones are given a class, and other clones once, few, many or no size at all.

TRBJ1-1 . TRBV19 . TGTGCCAGTAACCCCTACCCGGGGGCGCAGACTGAAGCTTTCTTT CASNPYPGAQTEAFF
TRBJ1-2 . TRBV7-2 . TGTGCCAGCAGCAGGGGGGAAAGTGGCTACACCTTC CASSRGESGYTF
TRBJ2-7 TRBD2 TRBV4-2 few TGTGCCAGCAGCCAAGGGGTAGCGGGGGAAACCTACGAGCAGTACTTC CASSQGVAGETYEQYF
TRBJ2-6 . TRBV10-3 . TGTGCCATCAGTGAGTCGCAGGGGTCTGGGGCCAACGTCCTGACTTTC CAISESQGSGANVLTF
TRBJ1-1 TRBD1 TRBV4-3 . TGCGCCAGCAGCCGAGGACAGGGTTATGAAGCTTTCTTT CASSRGQGYEAFF
TRBJ2-1 . TRBV7-2 . TGTGCCAGCAGCGCCCAAAGACAAGCTACCAATGAGCAGTTCTTC CASSAQRQATNEQFF
TRBJ2-7 TRBD1 TRBV6-1 . TGTGCCAGCAGTGAAGCCGAGACAGGGTTCAACGAGCAGTACTTC CASSEAETGFNEQYF
TRBJ2-3 . TRBV27 few TGTGCCAGCAGTCTATCGGGGCTAGCCAGAACATCCACAGATACGCAGTATTTT CASSLSGLARTSTDTQYF
TRBJ1-2 TRBD1 TRBV18 . TGTGCCAGCTCACCGGGACAGTATGGCTACACCTTC CASSPGQYGYTF
TRBJ1-1 . TRBV18 . TGTGCCAGCTCACCAAACCAGGGGTTTGACACTGAAGCTTTCTTT CASSPNQGFDTEAFF
TRBJ2-7 . TRBV15 once TGTGCCACCAGTGTTGACAGGTCCTACGAGCAGTACTTC CATSVDRSYEQYF
TRBJ2-2 . TRBV7-6 . TGTGCCAGCAGCTTACAGGGGAGGCTAAACACCGGGGAGCTGTTTTTT CASSLQGRLNTGELFF
TRBJ1-1 . TRBV2 . TGTGCCAGCAGCGAAGGGTCCTGGATCTTGGGCACTGAAGCTTTCTTT CASSEGSWILGTEAFF
TRBJ2-7 TRBD1 TRBV5-1 . TGCGCCAGCAGCGTGGGACAGTCTGGCGAGCAGTACTTC CASSVGQSGEQYF
TRBJ2-2 TRBD2 TRBV7-3 . TGTGCCAGCAGCTTATGGCTAGCGGGGGCCGCGAACACCGGGGAGCTGTTTTTT CASSLWLAGAANTGELFF
TRBJ2-1 . TRBV7-2 . TGTGCCAGCAGCTTATTGAGTGCAAGTTCGGATGAGCAGTTCTTC CASSLLSASSDEQFF
TRBJ1-4 . TRBV5-1 once TGCGCCAGCAGCTTGGGCGGTGCAACTAATGAAAAACTGTTTTTT CASSLGGATNEKLFF